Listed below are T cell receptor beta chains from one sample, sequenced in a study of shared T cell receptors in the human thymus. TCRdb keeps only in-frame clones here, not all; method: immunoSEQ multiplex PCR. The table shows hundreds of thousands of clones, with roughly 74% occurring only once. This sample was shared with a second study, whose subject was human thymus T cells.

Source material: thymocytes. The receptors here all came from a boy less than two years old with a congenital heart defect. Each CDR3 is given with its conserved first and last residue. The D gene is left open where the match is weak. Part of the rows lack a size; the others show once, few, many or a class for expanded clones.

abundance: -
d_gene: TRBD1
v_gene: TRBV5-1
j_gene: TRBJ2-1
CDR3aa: CASSWGTDRGSYNEQFF
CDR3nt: TGCGCCAGCAGCTGGGGAACGGACAGGGGCTCCTACAATGAGCAGTTCTTC

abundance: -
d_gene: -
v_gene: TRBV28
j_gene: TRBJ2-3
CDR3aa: CASSWSVSSTDTQYF
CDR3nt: TGTGCCAGCAGTTGGTCGGTGTCTAGCACAGATACGCAGTATTTT

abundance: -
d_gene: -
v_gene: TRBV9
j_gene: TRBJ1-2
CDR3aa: CASSKDSIYGYTF
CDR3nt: TGTGCCAGCAGCAAAGACAGCATCTATGGCTACACCTTC

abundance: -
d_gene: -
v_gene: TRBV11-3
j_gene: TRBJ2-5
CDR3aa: CASSLTGTKETQYF
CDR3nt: TGTGCCAGCAGCTTAACAGGAACGAAAGAGACCCAGTACTTC

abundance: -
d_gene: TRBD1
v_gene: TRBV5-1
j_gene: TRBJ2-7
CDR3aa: CASTTAGTGGSDEQYF
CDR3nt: TGCGCCAGCACAACGGCCGGGACAGGGGGTTCCGACGAGCAGTACTTC

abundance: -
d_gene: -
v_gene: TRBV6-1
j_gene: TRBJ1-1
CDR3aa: CASSEYPVRNTEAFF
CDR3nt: TGTGCCAGCAGTGAATATCCAGTTCGGAACACTGAAGCTTTCTTT

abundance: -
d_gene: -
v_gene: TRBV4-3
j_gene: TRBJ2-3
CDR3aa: CASSQQTDTQYF
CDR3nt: TGCGCCAGCAGCCAACAGACAGATACGCAGTATTTT

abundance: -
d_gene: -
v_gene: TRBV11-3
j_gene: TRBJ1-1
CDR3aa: CASSFSVDTEAFF
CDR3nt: TGTGCCAGCAGCTTCTCGGTTGATACTGAAGCTTTCTTT

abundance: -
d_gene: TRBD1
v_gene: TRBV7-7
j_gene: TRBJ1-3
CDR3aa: CASSQHRGAGNTIYF
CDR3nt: TGTGCCAGCAGCCAACACAGGGGGGCCGGAAACACCATATATTTT

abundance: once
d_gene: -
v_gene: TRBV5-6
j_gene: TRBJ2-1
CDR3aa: CASTLNRPSGSYNEQFF
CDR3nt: TGTGCCAGCACCCTAAATCGACCTAGTGGATCCTACAATGAGCAGTTCTTC

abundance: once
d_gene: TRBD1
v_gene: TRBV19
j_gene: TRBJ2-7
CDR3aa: CASSRDRSSYEQYF
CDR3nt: TGTGCCAGTAGTAGGGACAGAAGCTCCTACGAGCAGTACTTC